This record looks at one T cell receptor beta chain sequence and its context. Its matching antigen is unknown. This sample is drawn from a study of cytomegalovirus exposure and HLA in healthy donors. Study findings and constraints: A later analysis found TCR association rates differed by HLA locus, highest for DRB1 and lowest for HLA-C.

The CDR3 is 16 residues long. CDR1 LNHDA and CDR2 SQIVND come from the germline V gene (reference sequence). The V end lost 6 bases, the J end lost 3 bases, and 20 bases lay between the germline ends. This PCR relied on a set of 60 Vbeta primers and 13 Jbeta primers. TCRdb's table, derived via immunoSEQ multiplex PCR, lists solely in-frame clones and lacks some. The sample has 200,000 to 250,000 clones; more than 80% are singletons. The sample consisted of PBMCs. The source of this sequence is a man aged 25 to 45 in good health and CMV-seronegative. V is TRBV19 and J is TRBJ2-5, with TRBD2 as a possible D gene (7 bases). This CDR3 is CASSPSGRGREETQYF. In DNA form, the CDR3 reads TGTGCCAGTAGCCCTAGCGGCAGGGGTAGGGAAGAGACCCAGTACTTC.